This T cell receptor (beta chain) is drawn from a study of CD8 T cells in Susac syndrome. Study observations and caveats: The study recognized that the number of individuals in its TCR sequencing and HLA analysis was relatively small.

This clonotype was picked up one time. Its antigen is unidentified. The study used treatment-naive patients who had stable or active relapsing-remitting disease as multiple sclerosis controls. Random hexamers were used to reverse transcribe an amount of roughly 0.5 to 1 ug RNA. The CDR3 of TCR beta was amplified by immunoSEQ multiplex PCR across 54 Vbeta and 13 Jbeta. TCRdb reprocessed the immunoSEQ multiplex PCR reads with MiXCR, giving one entry per CDR3 protein. The table lists a few hundred thousand distinct CDR3 sequences, 89% of them singletons. CDR1 and CDR2 (germline): LNHDA, SQIVND (reference sequence). V lost 10 bases to trimming and J lost 3 bases; unmatched junction nucleotides: 8. The CDR3 is 13 residues long.

The rearrangement joins TRBV19 to TRBJ2-7; the match to TRBD2 covers 8 bases. Sequencing was performed on CD8+ T cells from PBMCs. The sequence came from a human donor with multiple sclerosis. CDR3 DNA sequence: TGTGCCACCCTCGGGGGGGGACTCTACGAGCAGTACTTC. It translates to CATLGGGLYEQYF.